Listed here are 25 T cell receptor beta chains from one sample, sequenced in a study of CD8+CD57+ T cells in acquired aplastic anemia. Patients chosen for sequencing had shown CD8+CD57+ cell expansion by flow cytometry. Genomic DNA provided the template from which TCR beta VDJ and CDR3 profiles were obtained. TCRdb recomputed calls from the reads with MiXCR, one row per CDR3 protein. This table holds a few hundred thousand distinct CDR3 sequences, more than 25% found once. The sequencing input was sorted CD4+, CD8+, or CD8+CD57+ T cells (not recorded which) from PBMCs. The receptors derive from a human donor with aplastic anemia.

This clonotype was observed at least ten times. The chain joins TRBV19 to TRBJ2-1; D gene unclear. V gave up 1 base and J gave up 9 bases, with 7 bases separating them. The length of the CDR3 is 12 residues. The V gene's germline CDR1 is LNHDA and CDR2 SQIVND (reference sequence). CDR3 DNA: TGTGCCAGTAGTATAGGTAGTAGTGAGCAGTTCTTC. The encoded protein is CASSIGSSEQFF. The full variable domain, in which reference TRBV19 and TRBJ2-1 provide the parts outside the CDR3, is DGGITQSPKYLFRKEGQNVTLSCEQNLNHDAMYWYRQDPGQGLRLIYYSQIVNDFQKGDIAEGYSVSREKKESFPLTVTSAQKNPTAFYLCASSIGSSEQFFGPGTRLTVL.

As for this clonotype: This may be a read error, as it is one base from a much larger clone. The rearrangement uses TRBV10-3 and TRBJ1-3; D uncertain. CDR3 length: 13 residues. Germline loops: CDR1 ENHRY, CDR2 SYGVKD. This CDR3 reads CAISEVSGNTIHF. The CDR3 nucleotides read TGTGCCATCAGTGAAGTATCGGGAAACACCATACATTTT.

V is TRBV25-1 and J is TRBJ2-1; D not certain. The germline V gene has CDR1 MGHDK and CDR2 SYGVNS. Trimming removed 5 bases from V and 6 bases from J, with 17 bases in between. CDR3 length: 15 residues. The CDR3 sequence is CASSLPSGGPNEQFF. The CDR3 nucleotides read TGTGCCAGCAGTTTACCCTCCGGTGGTCCCAATGAGCAGTTCTTC.

In this sample, this clonotype turned up a few times. V usage is TRBV10-1 and J usage is TRBJ2-2, with D unresolved. V was shortened by 2 bases and J by 1 base, with 5 bases between the two germline ends. Germline V gene lookup returns CDR1 WNHNN and CDR2 SYGVQD (reference sequence). The CDR3 totals 14 residues. The CDR3 DNA follows: TGCGCCAGCAGTGAGACACAGAACACCGGGGAGCTGTTTTTT. This codes for CASSETQNTGELFF.

This clonotype was detected many times. V usage is TRBV4-3 and J usage is TRBJ2-7, with 9 positions matching TRBD1. Germline CDR1 reads LGHNA; CDR2 reads YSLEER. After removal of 3 bases from V and 3 bases from J, the junction contained 6 bases not matched to a gene. This CDR3 region has 15 residues. Here the CDR3 reads CASSQWADRGYEQYF. The CDR3 nucleotides are TGCGCCAGCAGCCAGTGGGCGGACAGGGGCTACGAGCAGTACTTC.

This clonotype was observed at least ten times. The chain combines TRBV25-1 with TRBJ1-4; weak D call: TRBD1 (5 bases). This CDR3 is built from 13 residues. Trimming pared 4 bases from V and 7 bases from J, leaving 10 bases between. The germline V gene encodes CDR1 MGHDK and CDR2 SYGVNS. CDR3 loop: CASSVTGVEKLFF. The CDR3, as DNA: TGTGCCAGCAGTGTTACAGGAGTTGAAAAACTGTTTTTT. Supplemented by reference TRBV25-1 and TRBJ1-4, the full variable domain reads EADIYQTPRYLVIGTGKKITLECSQTMGHDKMYWYQQDPGMELHLIHYSYGVNSTEKGDLSSESTVSRIRTEHFPLTLESARPSHTSQYLCASSVTGVEKLFFGSGTQLSVL.

The rearrangement uses TRBV11-1 and TRBJ2-4; 8 bases align to TRBD2. Germline CDR1 is SGHAT and CDR2 is FQDESV (reference sequence). V shed 3 bases, J shed 8 bases, and the junction held 12 bases outside the gene matches. CDR3 length: 16 residues. CDR3 sequence (DNA): TGTGCCAGCAGCTTGGAGGACCGGGGGGGGGTGGACATTCAGTACTTC. This translates into CASSLEDRGGVDIQYF.

Comments on this clonotype: With a much larger clone just one base away, this may be a read error. The V call is TRBV12-3 or TRBV12-4, the J call TRBJ1-2; D is possibly TRBD1 (6 bases). The CDR3 covers 15 residues. The CDR3 DNA reads as TGTGCCAGCAGTTTAGGGGCAGGGGTTTGGTATGGCCACACCTTC. It codes for CASSLGAGVWYGHTF.

This clonotype turned up a few times. This sequence joins TRBV5-1 and TRBJ1-4, with D unresolved. This CDR3 contains 13 residues. CDR1 is SGHRS, CDR2 YFSETQ, per germline. V lost 2 bases and J lost 8, with 10 bases in between. CDR3 DNA: TGCGCCAGCAGCTTCTCCGGGGAGGAAAAACTGTTTTTT. Amino acids: CASSFSGEEKLFF.

This clonotype was observed a handful of times. The gene calls are TRBV5-5 and TRBJ2-7; weak D call: TRBD2 (7 bases). Germline CDR1 is SGHKS and CDR2 is YYEKEE (reference sequence). The length of the CDR3 is 15 residues. Trimming left V 0 bases short and J 2 bases short, with 12 bases between. CDR3 sequence: CASSLVGGPPYEQYF. The CDR3 region has the DNA TGTGCCAGCAGCTTGGTCGGGGGGCCCCCCTACGAGCAGTACTTC. Supplemented by reference TRBV5-5 and TRBJ2-7, the full variable domain reads DAGVTQSPTHLIKTRGQQVTLRCSPISGHKSVSWYQQVLGQGPQFIFQYYEKEERGRGNFPDRFSARQFPNYSSELNVNALLLGDSALYLCASSLVGGPPYEQYFGPGTRLTVT.

This clonotype was seen ten or more times. The rearrangement joins TRBV9 to TRBJ1-6, with a weak D call TRBD1 (6 bases). V lost 4 bases and J lost 5, with 13 bases in between. CDR3 size: 15 residues. Germline CDR1 SGDLS, CDR2 YYNGEE. This chain's CDR3 is CASSSGRDNNSPLHF. The CDR3 region has the DNA TGTGCCAGCAGCTCAGGGCGGGACAATAATTCACCCCTCCACTTT.

At least ten counts were recorded for this clonotype. The V gene is TRBV2, the J gene TRBJ2-4; D gene uncertain. This CDR3 contains 16 residues. Trimming pared 1 base from V and 4 bases from J, leaving 14 bases between. In germline, CDR1 is SNHLY, CDR2 FYNNEI. CDR3 in DNA: TGTGCCAGCAGTGAAGGGGCCTCTAGGCCGAAAAACATTCAGTACTTC. As protein: CASSEGASRPKNIQYF.

The chain uses TRBV7-8 and TRBJ2-7, with TRBD1 matching over 7 bases. Germline-derived CDR1 and CDR2 are SGHVS and FQNEAQ. The CDR3 runs 13 residues. The trim removed 5 bases at V and 5 bases at J, leaving 6 bases unmatched. As DNA, the CDR3 is TGTGCCAGCAGCCATACCGGGACAGACGAGCAGTACGTC. Protein product: CASSHTGTDEQYV.

This clonotype was detected a few times. Given a much more abundant clone one base away, this may be a read error. V and J are TRBV2 and TRBJ2-1; TRBD2 might be the D (6 bases). Germline V gene lookup returns CDR1 SNHLY and CDR2 FYNNEI. The germline V and J ends were trimmed by 7 bases and 4 bases, with 14 bases remaining between them. CDR3 length: 14 amino acids. CDR3 residues: CASTRSREYNEQFF. The CDR3 DNA follows: TGTGCCAGCACACGATCACGGGAGTACAATGAGCAGTTCTTC.

This clonotype was picked up many times. J is TRBJ2-3 and V is TRBV2, with D tentatively TRBD1 or TRBD2 (5 bases each). V dropped 5 bases and J dropped 4 bases, with 7 bases sitting between them. Germline V CDR1 and CDR2: SNHLY, FYNNEI. CDR3 length equals 12 residues. CDR3: CASSWGSDTQYF. The CDR3 DNA is TGTGCCAGCAGTTGGGGGTCAGATACGCAGTATTTT. Supplemented by reference TRBV2 and TRBJ2-3, the full variable domain reads EPEVTQTPSHQVTQMGQEVILRCVPISNHLYFYWYRQILGQKVEFLVSFYNNEISEKSEIFDDQFSVERPDGSNFTLKIRSTKLEDSAMYFCASSWGSDTQYFGPGTRLTVL.

The gene calls are TRBV4-2 and TRBJ2-7; TRBD2 is a possible D gene (5 bases). The CDR3 totals 14 residues. The V end was cut by 1 base, the J end by 3 bases, with 10 bases between. Germline V gene data show CDR1 as LGHNA and CDR2 as YNFKEQ. Here the CDR3 reads CASSQGTRGYEQYF. The CDR3 DNA is TGTGCCAGCAGCCAAGGTACTCGGGGCTACGAGCAGTACTTC.

This clonotype has more than one count but fewer than ten. This may come from a read error, since a much larger clone is one base off. The chain has TRBV24-1 and TRBJ2-1; 8 bases are shared with TRBD2. J was trimmed by 4 bases and V by 9 bases; bases with no gene match: 7. The CDR3 extends over 14 amino acids. The germline CDR1 and CDR2 sequences are KGHDR and SFDVKD. The CDR3 DNA sequence: TGTGCCACCGGTAGGACTAGCAGTTACAATGAGCAGTTCTTC. Translated: CATGRTSSYNEQFF.

This chain links TRBV15 with TRBJ2-7; D ambiguous. CDR1 LNHNV and CDR2 YYDKDF come from the germline V gene (reference sequence). The V gene lost 1 base and the J gene lost 5 bases, with 9 bases spanning the gap. This CDR3 is 13 amino acids long. The CDR3 nucleotides read TGTGCCACCAGCAGAGTAGTGACCGACGAGCAGTACTTC. Its translation is CATSRVVTDEQYF.

For this clonotype: A much larger clone lies one base from this, so it may be a read error. The CDR3 ends on some other residue instead of the conserved phenylalanine or tryptophan, so this is likely a read error. The rearrangement uses TRBV2 and TRBJ1-5; D perhaps matches TRBD1 (6 bases). This CDR3 is built from 14 residues. Trimming stripped 6 bases from V and 6 bases from J, with 15 bases between. Germline values: CDR1 SNHLY, CDR2 FYNNEI. The CDR3 loop reads CASSWRGGSQPQHS. DNA for the CDR3: TGTGCCAGCAGCTGGAGGGGGGGGAGTCAGCCCCAGCATTCT.

At least ten counts were recorded for this clonotype. This CDR3 is CASSLDRVPLYGYTF. The CDR3 region has the DNA TGTGCCAGCAGCTTAGACAGGGTCCCCCTCTATGGCTACACCTTC. The J gene is TRBJ1-2, the V gene TRBV7-2; weak D call: TRBD1 (6 bases). The CDR3 totals 15 residues. Germline loops: CDR1 SGHTA, CDR2 FQGNSA. Trimming removed 1 base from V and 4 bases from J, with 13 bases in between.

In this sample, this clonotype turned up a few times. V usage is TRBV10-3 and J usage is TRBJ2-3, with 10 bases fitting TRBD2. The CDR3 spans 17 residues. Germline V CDR1 and CDR2: ENHRY, SYGVKD. Trimming at V came to 10 bases and at J to 0 bases, leaving 13 bases not matched to a gene. The DNA of the CDR3 is TGTGCCAGCAGGGCGGGACTAGCGCCCGTTAGCACAGATACGCAGTATTTT. It yields the protein CASRAGLAPVSTDTQYF.

This sequence joins TRBV10-3 and TRBJ2-4, with 10 bases identical to TRBD2. J was trimmed by 2 bases and V by 1 base; bases with no gene match: 5. Germline loops: CDR1 ENHRY, CDR2 SYGVKD. The CDR3 totals 17 residues. The CDR3 DNA reads TGTGCCATCAGTGAGTTCGCTAGCGGGAGTCCCAAAAACATTCAGTACTTC. It is translated as CAISEFASGSPKNIQYF.

This clonotype was seen a handful of times. The junction does not match germline at one end; this may be a read error. The chain links TRBV2 to TRBJ2-2, with a weak D call TRBD2 (5 bases). Per the germline V gene, CDR1 is SNHLY and CDR2 is FYNNEI. This CDR3 region has 15 residues. For the CDR3, the DNA is TGTGCCAGCAGGCAAGGAACAGCGAACACCGGGGAACTGTTTTTT. It codes for CASRQGTANTGELFF. The variable domain in full, completed from reference TRBV2 and TRBJ2-2, reads EPEVTQTPSHQVTQMGQEVILRCVPISNHLYFYWYRQILGQKVEFLVSFYNNEISEKSEIFDDQFSVERPDGSNFTLKIRSTKLEDSAMYFCASRQGTANTGELFFGEGSRLTVL.

The chain carries TRBV19 and TRBJ2-1; D is unresolved. CDR1 and CDR2 (germline): LNHDA, SQIVND (reference sequence). The CDR3 has 16 residues. V was cut by 4 bases and J by 6 bases, with 19 bases left in between. The CDR3 protein is CASSTGPRLSRNEQFF. CDR3 nucleotides: TGTGCCAGTAGTACGGGTCCCCGGCTTAGTCGCAATGAGCAGTTCTTC. The whole variable domain, remainder taken from reference TRBV19 and TRBJ2-1, is DGGITQSPKYLFRKEGQNVTLSCEQNLNHDAMYWYRQDPGQGLRLIYYSQIVNDFQKGDIAEGYSVSREKKESFPLTVTSAQKNPTAFYLCASSTGPRLSRNEQFFGPGTRLTVL.

The gene calls are TRBV19 and TRBJ1-1; 10 positions agree with TRBD1. Germline V gene sequence: CDR1 LNHDA, CDR2 SQIVND (reference sequence). The CDR3 contains 17 residues. V was pared by 6 bases and J by 4 bases, with 14 bases of the junction left unmatched. CDR3 in DNA: TGTGCCAGTAGACAAAGGACAGGGGGGAAGTCGGGCACTGAAGCTTTCTTT. Protein sequence: CASRQRTGGKSGTEAFF.